At least ten counts were recorded for the clone carrying this T cell receptor (beta chain). The data were obtained in a study of human T cells and chemical hapten exposure. As for the study in general: Donors were sensitized with 2% DPC on the upper inner arm.

TCRdb re-analysed the RACE reads in MiXCR, keeping a single row per CDR3 protein. The repertoire holds some 54,000 distinct CDR3 sequences, with around 10% as singletons. Time point reported: patch test 2, 6 weeks after DPC sensitization. The treatment is: therapeutic diphenylcyclopropenone sensitization with weekly scalp DPC. The sequenced sample was whole blood, obtained in connection with sensitization to the hapten diphenylcyclopropenone (DPC). The sequence was collected from a woman between 45 and 65 years old with alopecia areata. Some clones in this sample may be carry-over from other donors' samples.

The CDR3 loop reads CASGRAGMNTEAFF. The CDR3 nucleotides are TGTGCCAGCGGGAGGGCAGGAATGAACACTGAAGCTTTCTTT. The rearrangement links TRBV2 to TRBJ1-1; D call uncertain. The germline V gene has CDR1 SNHLY and CDR2 FYNNEI. CDR3 size: 14 residues. The germline V and J ends were trimmed by 8 bases and 0 bases, with 13 bases remaining between them. The variable domain in full, with the rest retrieved from reference TRBV2 and TRBJ1-1, is EPEVTQTPSHQVTQMGQEVILRCVPISNHLYFYWYRQILGQKVEFLVSFYNNEISEKSEIFDDQFSVERPDGSNFTLKIRSTKLEDSAMYFCASGRAGMNTEAFFGQGTRLTVV.